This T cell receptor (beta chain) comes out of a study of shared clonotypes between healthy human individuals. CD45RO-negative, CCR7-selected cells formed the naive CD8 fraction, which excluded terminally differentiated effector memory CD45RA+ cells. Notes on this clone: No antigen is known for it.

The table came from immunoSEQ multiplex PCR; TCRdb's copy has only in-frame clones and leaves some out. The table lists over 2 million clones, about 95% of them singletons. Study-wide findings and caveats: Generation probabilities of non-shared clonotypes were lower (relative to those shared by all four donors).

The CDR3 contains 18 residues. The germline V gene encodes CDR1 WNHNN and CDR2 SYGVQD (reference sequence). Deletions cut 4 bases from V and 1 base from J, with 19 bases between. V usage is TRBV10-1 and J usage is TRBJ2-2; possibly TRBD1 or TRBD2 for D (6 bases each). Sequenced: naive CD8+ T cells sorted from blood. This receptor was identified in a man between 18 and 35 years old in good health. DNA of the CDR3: TGCGCCAGCAGTGCCGGGACGAACAAGGGGGGGAACACCGGGGAGCTGTTTTTT. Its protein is CASSAGTNKGGNTGELFF.